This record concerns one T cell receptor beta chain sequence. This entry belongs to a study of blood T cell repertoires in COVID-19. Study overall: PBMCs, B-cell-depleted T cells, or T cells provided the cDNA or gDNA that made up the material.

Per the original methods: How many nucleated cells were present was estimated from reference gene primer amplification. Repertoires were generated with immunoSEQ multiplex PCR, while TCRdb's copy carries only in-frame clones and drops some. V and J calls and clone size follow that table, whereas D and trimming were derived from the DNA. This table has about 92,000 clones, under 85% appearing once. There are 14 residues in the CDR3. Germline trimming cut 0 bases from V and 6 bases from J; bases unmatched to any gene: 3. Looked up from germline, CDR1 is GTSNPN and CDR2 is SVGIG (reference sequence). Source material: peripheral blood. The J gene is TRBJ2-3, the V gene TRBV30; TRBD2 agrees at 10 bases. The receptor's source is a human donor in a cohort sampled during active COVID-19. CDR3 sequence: CAWSVGAGGDTQYF. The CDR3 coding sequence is TGTGCCTGGAGTGTAGGAGCGGGAGGGGATACGCAGTATTTT.